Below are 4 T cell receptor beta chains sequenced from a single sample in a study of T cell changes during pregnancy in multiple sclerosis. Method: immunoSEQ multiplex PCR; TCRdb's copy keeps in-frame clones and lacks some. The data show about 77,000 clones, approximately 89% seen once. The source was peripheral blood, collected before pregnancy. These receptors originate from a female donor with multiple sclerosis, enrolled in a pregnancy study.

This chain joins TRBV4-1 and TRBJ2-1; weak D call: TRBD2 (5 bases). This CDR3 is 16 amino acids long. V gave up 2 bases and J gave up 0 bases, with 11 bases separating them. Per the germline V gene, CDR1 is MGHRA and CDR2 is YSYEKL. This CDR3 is CASSQYTGSSYNEQFF. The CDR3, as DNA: TGCGCCAGCAGCCAATATACTGGGAGCTCCTACAATGAGCAGTTCTTC.

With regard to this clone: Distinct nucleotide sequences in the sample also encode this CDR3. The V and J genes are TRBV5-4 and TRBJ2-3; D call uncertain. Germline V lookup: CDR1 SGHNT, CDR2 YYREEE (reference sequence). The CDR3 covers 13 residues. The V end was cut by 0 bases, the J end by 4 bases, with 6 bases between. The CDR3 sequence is CASSLGVADTQYF. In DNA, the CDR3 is TGTGCCAGCAGCTTGGGTGTAGCAGATACGCAGTATTTT.

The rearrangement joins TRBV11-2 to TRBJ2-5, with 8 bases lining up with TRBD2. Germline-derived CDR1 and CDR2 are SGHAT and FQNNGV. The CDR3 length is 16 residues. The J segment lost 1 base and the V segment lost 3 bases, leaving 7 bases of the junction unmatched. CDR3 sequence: CASSFGRGAIQETQYF. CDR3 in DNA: TGTGCCAGCAGCTTCGGGCGGGGGGCCATCCAAGAGACCCAGTACTTC. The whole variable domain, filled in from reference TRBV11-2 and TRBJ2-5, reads EAGVAQSPRYKIIEKRQSVAFWCNPISGHATLYWYQQILGQGPKLLIQFQNNGVVDDSQLPKDRFSAERLKGVDSTLKIQPAKLEDSAVYLCASSFGRGAIQETQYFGPGTRLLVL.

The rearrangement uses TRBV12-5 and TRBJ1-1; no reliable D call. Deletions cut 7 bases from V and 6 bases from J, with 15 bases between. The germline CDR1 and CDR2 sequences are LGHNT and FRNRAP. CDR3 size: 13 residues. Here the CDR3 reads CASELLGDAEAFF. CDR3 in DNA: TGTGCTAGTGAACTTCTCGGGGATGCTGAAGCTTTCTTT.